This entry describes one TCR beta chain. The antigen is unknown. This sample stems from a study of T cell responses to AZD1222 COVID-19 vaccine. Study-wide findings and caveats: Baseline seropositivity characterized only six AZD1222 recipients. Samples come after the peak T cell response, not at day 14. Donors were largely white British and mainly female; clonal diversity was possibly underestimated. After two AZD1222 doses, spike-specific TCR breadth and depth rose versus day 0.

V lost 1 base to trimming and J lost 4 bases; unmatched junction nucleotides: 10. Germline assignment: CDR1 SGDLS and CDR2 YYNGEE. The CDR3 length is 17 residues. Sequencing was performed with immunoSEQ multiplex PCR; in TCRdb, only in-frame clones are kept and a portion is missing. The table records 100,000 to 140,000 clones, about 90% of them present only once. Sequences were derived from peripheral blood, sampled 28 days after the second AZD1222 dose. This clonotype was sampled from an adult who received the AZD1222 COVID-19 vaccine. The chain uses TRBV9 and TRBJ2-3, with 9 bases identical to TRBD2. CDR3 in amino acids: CASSVLTTAGGADTQYF. CDR3 nucleotide sequence: TGTGCCAGCAGCGTACTCACCACCGCGGGAGGGGCAGATACGCAGTATTTT.